The 12 T cell receptor beta chains listed next were all sequenced from one sample in a study of cytomegalovirus exposure and HLA in healthy donors. The PCR ran on 60 Vbeta and 13 Jbeta primers. Sequenced by immunoSEQ multiplex PCR; TCRdb stores in-frame clones only, minus some. Of 110,000 to 150,000 clones in the sample, approximately 83% are singletons; the top ten hold 1.5% to 2%. Sequencing used PBMCs. The receptors were gathered from a woman in her 40s in good health and CMV-seronegative.

The chain couples TRBV4-1 to TRBJ2-1, with TRBD2 identical over 7 bases. The germline V gene encodes CDR1 MGHRA and CDR2 YSYEKL. J was trimmed by 7 bases and V by 4 bases; bases with no gene match: 7. The CDR3 consists of 14 residues. CDR3 nucleotide sequence: TGCGCCAGCAGCCCTCGGACTAGTTTTAATGAGCAGTTCTTC. It yields the protein CASSPRTSFNEQFF.

V usage is TRBV6-5 and J usage is TRBJ1-2; TRBD1 matches 8 bases. Germline CDR1 reads MNHEY; CDR2 reads SVGAGI. V was clipped by 2 bases and J by 2 bases; unmatched bases: 1. The CDR3 is made up of 14 amino acids. The CDR3: CASSYGQGNYGYTF. For the CDR3, the DNA is TGTGCCAGCAGTTACGGACAGGGAAACTATGGCTACACCTTC.

This chain joins TRBV7-6 and TRBJ2-7; D remains unclear. The ends were cut back, 5 bases at V and 1 base at J, with 6 bases in the middle. CDR3 length: 12 amino acids. Germline CDR1 and CDR2: SGHVS and FNYEAQ. DNA of the CDR3: TGTGCCAGCAGCGCCGGGTCCTACGAGCAGTACTTC. It translates to CASSAGSYEQYF.

This sequence joins TRBV19 and TRBJ1-5; 9 bases agree with TRBD1. V shed 3 bases and J 1 base; nucleotides not matched to a gene: 1. This CDR3 has 15 residues. CDR1 is LNHDA and CDR2 is SQIVND in the germline V gene (reference sequence). CDR3 in amino acids: CASSMGTGSNQPQHF. DNA of the CDR3: TGTGCCAGTAGTATGGGGACAGGGAGCAATCAGCCCCAGCATTTT.

The chain uses TRBV5-1 and TRBJ1-4, with 8 bases aligning to TRBD1. J was trimmed by 8 bases and V by 5 bases; bases with no gene match: 8. The CDR3 consists of 14 residues. CDR1 is SGHRS, CDR2 YFSETQ, per germline. The CDR3 region is CASSRRQGNEKLFF. CDR3 sequence (DNA): TGCGCCAGCAGTCGAAGACAGGGGAACGAAAAACTGTTTTTT. Together with reference TRBV5-1 and TRBJ1-4, the CDR3 gives the full variable domain: KAGVTQTPRYLIKTRGQQVTLSCSPISGHRSVSWYQQTPGQGLQFLFEYFSETQRNKGNFPGRFSGRQFSNSRSEMNVSTLELGDSALYLCASSRRQGNEKLFFGSGTQLSVL.

This clone was counted between two and nine times. Written as DNA, the CDR3 is TGTGCCAGCAGCCAAGCTAGGGGCAGCTACAATGAGCAGTTCTTC. Its protein product is CASSQARGSYNEQFF. The chain carries TRBV4-2 and TRBJ2-1; possibly TRBD1 for D (5 bases). Germline CDR1 and CDR2: LGHNA and YNFKEQ. This CDR3 contains 15 residues. V was trimmed by 1 base and J by 3 bases, leaving 10 bases between them.

This clone has a single count. The rearrangement joins TRBV4-1 to TRBJ2-5; 10 bases line up with TRBD2. The germline V gene encodes CDR1 MGHRA and CDR2 YSYEKL. The CDR3 runs 17 residues. V lost 0 bases and J lost 5; bases outside the gene matches: 9. As DNA, the CDR3 is TGCGCCAGCAGCCAAGAGAGGGCTAGCGGGAGAGGGGAGACCCAGTACTTC. It yields the protein CASSQERASGRGETQYF.

A word on this clone: This specimen includes other DNA sequences encoding the same CDR3. V gene TRBV6-1 combines with J gene TRBJ2-2, with 8 bases fitting TRBD1. CDR3 size: 19 residues. The V segment lost 4 bases and the J segment 5 bases; nucleotides outside the gene matches: 18. CDR1 and CDR2 (germline): MNHNS, SASEGT. In DNA, the CDR3 is TGTGCCAGCAGTGGACCGGGACAGGTTCTAATAGTTGGTACCGGGGAGCTGTTTTTT. Protein sequence: CASSGPGQVLIVGTGELFF.

The V gene is TRBV5-5, the J gene TRBJ2-2; 9 bases match TRBD2. After removal of 4 bases from V and 0 bases from J, the junction contained 4 bases not matched to a gene. The CDR3 totals 16 residues. Looked up from germline, CDR1 is SGHKS and CDR2 is YYEKEE (reference sequence). The CDR3 loop is CASSLLAGTNTGELFF. The CDR3 DNA follows: TGTGCCAGCAGCCTGCTAGCGGGGACGAACACCGGGGAGCTGTTTTTT.

This CDR3 is CASSLVVGGADTQYF. For the CDR3, the DNA is TGTGCCAGCAGCTTAGTTGTCGGGGGTGCAGATACGCAGTATTTT. The chain is built from TRBV7-8 and TRBJ2-3; a weak D match, TRBD2 (6 bases). Trimming removed 1 base from V and 4 bases from J, with 12 bases in between. This CDR3 has 15 amino acids. The germline gives CDR1 SGHVS, CDR2 FQNEAQ.

This chain uses TRBV28 with TRBJ2-2; 10 nucleotides match TRBD2. The CDR3 is made up of 17 amino acids. V trimming: 9 bases; J trimming: 2 bases; junction bases outside the gene matches: 12. The germline V gene has CDR1 MDHEN and CDR2 SYDVKM. The CDR3 region is CASTGGGLAVNTGELFF. The CDR3 DNA sequence: TGTGCCAGTACCGGGGGTGGACTAGCGGTAAACACCGGGGAGCTGTTTTTT.

By sample share, this clone is medium-sized. Additional DNA sequences in this sample encode the identical CDR3. The CDR3 spells CASSDGQGGTDTQYF. In nucleotides, the CDR3 is TGTGCCAGCAGTGACGGACAGGGTGGCACAGATACGCAGTATTTT. The chain links TRBV6-4 to TRBJ2-3; TRBD1 matches 8 bases. Germline V lookup: CDR1 MRHNA, CDR2 SNTAGT. The CDR3 consists of 15 residues. The V segment lost 2 bases and the J segment 1 base; nucleotides outside the gene matches: 2.